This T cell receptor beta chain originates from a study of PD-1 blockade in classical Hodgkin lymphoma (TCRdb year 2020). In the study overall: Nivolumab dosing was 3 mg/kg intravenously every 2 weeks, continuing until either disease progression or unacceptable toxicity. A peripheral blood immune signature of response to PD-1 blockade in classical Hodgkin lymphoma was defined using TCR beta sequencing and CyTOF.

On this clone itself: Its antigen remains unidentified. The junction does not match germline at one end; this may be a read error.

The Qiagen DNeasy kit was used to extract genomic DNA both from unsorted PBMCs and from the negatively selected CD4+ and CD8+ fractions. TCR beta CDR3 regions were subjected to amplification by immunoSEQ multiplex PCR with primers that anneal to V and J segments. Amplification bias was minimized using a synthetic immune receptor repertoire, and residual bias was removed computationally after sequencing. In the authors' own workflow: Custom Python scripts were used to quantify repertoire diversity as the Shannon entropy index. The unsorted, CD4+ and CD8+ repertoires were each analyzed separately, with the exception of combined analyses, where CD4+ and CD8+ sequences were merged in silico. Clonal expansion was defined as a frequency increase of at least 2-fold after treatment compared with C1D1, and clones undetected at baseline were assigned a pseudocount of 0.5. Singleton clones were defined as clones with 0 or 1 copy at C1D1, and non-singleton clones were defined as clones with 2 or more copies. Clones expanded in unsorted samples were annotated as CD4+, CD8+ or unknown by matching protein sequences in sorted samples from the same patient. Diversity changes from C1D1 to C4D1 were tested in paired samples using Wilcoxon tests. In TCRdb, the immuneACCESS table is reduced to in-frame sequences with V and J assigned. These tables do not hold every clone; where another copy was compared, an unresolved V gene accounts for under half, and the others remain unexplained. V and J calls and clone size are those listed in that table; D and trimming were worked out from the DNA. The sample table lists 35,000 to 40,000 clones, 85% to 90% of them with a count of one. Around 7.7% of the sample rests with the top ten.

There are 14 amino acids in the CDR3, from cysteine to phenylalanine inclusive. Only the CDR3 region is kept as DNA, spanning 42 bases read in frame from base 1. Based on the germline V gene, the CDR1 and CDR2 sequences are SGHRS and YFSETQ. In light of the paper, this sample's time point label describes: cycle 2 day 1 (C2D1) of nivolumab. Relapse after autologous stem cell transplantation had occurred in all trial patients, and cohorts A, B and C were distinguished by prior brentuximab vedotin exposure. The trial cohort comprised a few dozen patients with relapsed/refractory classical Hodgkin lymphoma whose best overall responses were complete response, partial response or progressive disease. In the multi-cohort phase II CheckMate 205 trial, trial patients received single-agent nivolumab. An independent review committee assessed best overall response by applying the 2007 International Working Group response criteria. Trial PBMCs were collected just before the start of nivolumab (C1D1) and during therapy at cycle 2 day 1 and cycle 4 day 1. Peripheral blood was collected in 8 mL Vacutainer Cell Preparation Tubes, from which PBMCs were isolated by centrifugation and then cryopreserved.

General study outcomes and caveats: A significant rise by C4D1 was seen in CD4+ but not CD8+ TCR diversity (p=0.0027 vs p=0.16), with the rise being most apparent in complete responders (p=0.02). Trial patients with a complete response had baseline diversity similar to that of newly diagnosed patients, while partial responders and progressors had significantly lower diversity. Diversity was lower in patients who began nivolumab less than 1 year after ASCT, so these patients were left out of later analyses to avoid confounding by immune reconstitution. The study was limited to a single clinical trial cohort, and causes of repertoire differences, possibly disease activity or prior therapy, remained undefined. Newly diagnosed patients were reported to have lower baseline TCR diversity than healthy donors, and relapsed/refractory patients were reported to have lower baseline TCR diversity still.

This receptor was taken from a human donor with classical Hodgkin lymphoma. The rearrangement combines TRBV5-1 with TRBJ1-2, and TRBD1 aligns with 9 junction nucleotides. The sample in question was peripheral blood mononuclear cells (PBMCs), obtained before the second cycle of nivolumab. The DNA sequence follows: TGCGCCAGCACCTTGACAGGGGGAGACTATGGCTACACCTTC. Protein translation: CASTLTGGDYGYTF. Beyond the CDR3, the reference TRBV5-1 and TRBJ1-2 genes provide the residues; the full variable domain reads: KAGVTQTPRYLIKTRGQQVTLSCSPISGHRSVSWYQQTPGQGLQFLFEYFSETQRNKGNFPGRFSGRQFSNSRSEMNVSTLELGDSALYLCASTLTGGDYGYTFGSGTRLTVV.